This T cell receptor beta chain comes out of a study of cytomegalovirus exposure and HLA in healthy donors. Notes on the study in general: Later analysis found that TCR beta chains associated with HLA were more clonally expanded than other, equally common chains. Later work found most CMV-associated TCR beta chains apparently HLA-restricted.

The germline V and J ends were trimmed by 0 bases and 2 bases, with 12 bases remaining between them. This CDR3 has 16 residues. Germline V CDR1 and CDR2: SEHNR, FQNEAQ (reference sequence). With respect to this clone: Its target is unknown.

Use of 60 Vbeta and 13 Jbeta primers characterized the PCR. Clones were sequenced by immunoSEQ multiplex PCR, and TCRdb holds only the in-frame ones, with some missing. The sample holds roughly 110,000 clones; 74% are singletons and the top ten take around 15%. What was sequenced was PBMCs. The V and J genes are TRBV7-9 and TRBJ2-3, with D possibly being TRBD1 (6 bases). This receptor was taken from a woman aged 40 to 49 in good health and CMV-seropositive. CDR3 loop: CASSLARTEITDTQYF. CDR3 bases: TGTGCCAGCAGCTTAGCCAGGACAGAGATCACAGATACGCAGTATTTT.